This T cell receptor beta chain was found in a study of T cells in Graves' hyperthyroidism and ophthalmopathy. Graves' hyperthyroidism qualified as stable when ophthalmopathy did not progress within 18 months. Exclusion criteria comprised uncontrolled infection, other autoimmune disease, pregnancy or lactation. RNA transcripts were the template for amplifying TCR beta CDR3 regions. First-round RT-PCR targeting the TCR CDR3 was performed with the HTBI primer set. MiXCR, applied by TCRdb to the multiplex PCR reads, yields one record per CDR3 protein. Found here are roughly 700,000 distinct CDR3 sequences, 30% to 40% of them singletons; the top ten hold roughly 31%. The source of this sequence is a woman aged 40 to 49 with Graves' hyperthyroidism. The source material was blood.

The CDR3 spells CASRSGVTDQPQHF. The CDR3 DNA sequence: TGTGCCAGCAGGTCTGGAGTGACGGATCAGCCCCAGCATTTT. This chain uses TRBV2 with TRBJ1-5, with no clear D. The V end lost 6 bases, the J end lost 5 bases, and 14 bases lay between the germline ends. This CDR3 is 14 amino acids long. The germline V gene has CDR1 SNHLY and CDR2 FYNNEI.